This T cell receptor (beta chain) was obtained from a study of T cells in Graves' hyperthyroidism and ophthalmopathy. Study-level points and caveats: Blood shared most expanded thyroid clonotypes above 0.001. Ophthalmopathy got predicted by the model a median approximately 6.3 months before its onset.

About this clonotype: Its antigen is unknown.

The CDR3 spans 15 residues. The junction had 8 bases not matched to a gene; V was cut back by 1 base and J by 12 bases. Germline V gene data show CDR1 as SGHAT and CDR2 as FQNNGV. There were TCR beta CDR3 regions amplified from RNA transcripts. A first-round RT-PCR of the TCR CDR3 used the HTBI primer set. Via MiXCR, TCRdb re-called the multiplex PCR reads, giving one row per CDR3 protein. The table includes some 400,000 distinct CDR3 sequences, 14% detected once. Sequencing was carried out using blood. This chain joins TRBV11-2 and TRBJ1-6, with TRBD1 matching 8 bases. The clonotype comes from a woman in her sixties with Graves' hyperthyroidism. The CDR3 is CASSLAGGRGVPLHF. The DNA of the CDR3 is TGTGCCAGCAGCTTAGCAGGGGGCCGGGGGGTACCCCTCCACTTT.